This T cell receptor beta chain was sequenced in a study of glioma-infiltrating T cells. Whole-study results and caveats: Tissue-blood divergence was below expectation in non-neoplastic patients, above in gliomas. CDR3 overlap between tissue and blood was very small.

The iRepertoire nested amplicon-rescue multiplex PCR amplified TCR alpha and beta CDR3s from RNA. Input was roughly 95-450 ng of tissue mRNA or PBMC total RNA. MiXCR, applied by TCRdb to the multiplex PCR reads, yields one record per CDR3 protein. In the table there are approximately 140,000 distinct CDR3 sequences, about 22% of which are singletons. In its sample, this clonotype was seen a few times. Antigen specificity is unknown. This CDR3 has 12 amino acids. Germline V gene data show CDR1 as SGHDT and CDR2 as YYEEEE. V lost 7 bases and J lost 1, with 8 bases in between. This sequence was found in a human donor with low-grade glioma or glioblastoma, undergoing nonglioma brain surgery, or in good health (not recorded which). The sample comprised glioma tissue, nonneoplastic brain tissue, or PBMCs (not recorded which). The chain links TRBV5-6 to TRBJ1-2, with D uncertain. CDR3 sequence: CASAGSNYGYTF. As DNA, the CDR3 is TGTGCCAGCGCCGGGAGTAACTATGGCTACACCTTC.